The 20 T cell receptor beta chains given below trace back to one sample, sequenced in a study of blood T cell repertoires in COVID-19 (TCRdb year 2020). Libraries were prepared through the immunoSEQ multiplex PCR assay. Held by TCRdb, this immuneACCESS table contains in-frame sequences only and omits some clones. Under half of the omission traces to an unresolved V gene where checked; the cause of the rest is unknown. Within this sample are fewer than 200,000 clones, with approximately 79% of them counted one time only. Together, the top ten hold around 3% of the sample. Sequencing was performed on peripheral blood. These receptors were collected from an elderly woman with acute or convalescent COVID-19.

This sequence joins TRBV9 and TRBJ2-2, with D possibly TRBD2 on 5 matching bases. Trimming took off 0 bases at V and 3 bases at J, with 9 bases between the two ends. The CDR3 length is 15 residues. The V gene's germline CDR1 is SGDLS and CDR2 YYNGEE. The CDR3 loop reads CASSVGAEYTGELFF. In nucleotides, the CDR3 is TGTGCCAGCAGCGTAGGAGCGGAGTACACCGGGGAGCTGTTTTTT.

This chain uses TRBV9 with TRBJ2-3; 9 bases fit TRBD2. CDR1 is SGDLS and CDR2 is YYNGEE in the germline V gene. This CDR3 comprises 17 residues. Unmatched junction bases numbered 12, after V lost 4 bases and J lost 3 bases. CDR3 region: CASSPTLAGVGTDTQYF. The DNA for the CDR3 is TGTGCCAGCAGCCCGACCTTAGCGGGAGTGGGGACAGATACGCAGTATTTT.

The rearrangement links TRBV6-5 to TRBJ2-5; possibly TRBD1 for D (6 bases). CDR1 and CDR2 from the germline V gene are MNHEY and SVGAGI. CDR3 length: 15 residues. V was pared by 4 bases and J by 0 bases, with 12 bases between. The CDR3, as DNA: TGTGCCAGCAGTTTAGGGACAACGTACCAAGAGACCCAGTACTTC. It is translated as CASSLGTTYQETQYF.

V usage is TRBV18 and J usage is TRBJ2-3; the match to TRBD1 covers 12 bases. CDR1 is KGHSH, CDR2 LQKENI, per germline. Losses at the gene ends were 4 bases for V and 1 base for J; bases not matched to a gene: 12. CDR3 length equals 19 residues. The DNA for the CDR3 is TGTGCCAGCTCACTAATACCCGGGACAGGGGGCGAGCGCACAGATACGCAGTATTTT. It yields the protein CASSLIPGTGGERTDTQYF.

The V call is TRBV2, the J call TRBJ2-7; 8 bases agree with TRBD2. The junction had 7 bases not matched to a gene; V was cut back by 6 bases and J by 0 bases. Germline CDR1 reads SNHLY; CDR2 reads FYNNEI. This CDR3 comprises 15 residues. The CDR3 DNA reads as TGTGCCAGCAGGGTCCGGGGGGGGAGCTCCTACGAGCAGTACTTC. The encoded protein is CASRVRGGSSYEQYF.

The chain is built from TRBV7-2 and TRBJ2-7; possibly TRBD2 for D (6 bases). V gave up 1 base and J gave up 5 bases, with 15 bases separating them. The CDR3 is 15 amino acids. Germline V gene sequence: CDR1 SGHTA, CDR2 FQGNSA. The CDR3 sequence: CASSLGDGRIHEQYF. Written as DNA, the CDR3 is TGTGCCAGCAGCTTAGGAGACGGGAGAATCCACGAGCAGTACTTC.

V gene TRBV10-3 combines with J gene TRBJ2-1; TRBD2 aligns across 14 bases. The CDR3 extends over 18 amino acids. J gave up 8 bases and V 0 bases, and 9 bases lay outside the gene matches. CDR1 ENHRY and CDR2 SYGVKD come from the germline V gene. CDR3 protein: CAISESKGLAGGDDEQFF. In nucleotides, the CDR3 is TGTGCCATCAGTGAGTCGAAAGGACTAGCGGGAGGCGACGATGAGCAGTTCTTC.

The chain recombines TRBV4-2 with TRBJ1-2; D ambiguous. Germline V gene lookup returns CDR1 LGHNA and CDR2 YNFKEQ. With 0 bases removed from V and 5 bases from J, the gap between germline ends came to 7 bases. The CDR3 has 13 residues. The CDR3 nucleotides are TGTGCCAGCAGCCAAGACCCCCGTTATGGCTACACCTTC. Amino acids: CASSQDPRYGYTF.

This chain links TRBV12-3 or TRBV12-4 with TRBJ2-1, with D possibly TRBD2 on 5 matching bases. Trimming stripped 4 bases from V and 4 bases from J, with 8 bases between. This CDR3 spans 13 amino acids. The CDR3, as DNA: TGTGCCAGCAGTTCGGGGTCATACAATGAGCAGTTCTTC. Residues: CASSSGSYNEQFF.

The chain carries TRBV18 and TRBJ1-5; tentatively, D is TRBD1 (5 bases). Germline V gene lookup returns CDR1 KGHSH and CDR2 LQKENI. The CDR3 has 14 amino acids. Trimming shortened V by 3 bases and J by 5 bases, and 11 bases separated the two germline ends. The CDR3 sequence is CASSPSGGDQPQHF. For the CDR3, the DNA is TGTGCCAGCTCACCTTCCGGGGGGGATCAGCCCCAGCATTTT.

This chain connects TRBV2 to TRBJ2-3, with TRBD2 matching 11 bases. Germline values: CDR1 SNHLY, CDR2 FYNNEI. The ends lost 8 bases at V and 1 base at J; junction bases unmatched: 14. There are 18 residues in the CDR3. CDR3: CASEAGLAGGSGTDTQYF. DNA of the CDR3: TGTGCCAGCGAGGCGGGGCTAGCGGGAGGTTCGGGCACAGATACGCAGTATTTT.

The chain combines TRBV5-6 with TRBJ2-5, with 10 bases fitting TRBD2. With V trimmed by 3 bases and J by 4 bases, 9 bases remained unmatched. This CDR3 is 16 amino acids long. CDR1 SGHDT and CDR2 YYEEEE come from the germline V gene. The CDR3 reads CASSSGGLAGAETQYF. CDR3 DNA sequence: TGTGCCAGCAGCTCAGGAGGGCTAGCGGGAGCAGAGACCCAGTACTTC.

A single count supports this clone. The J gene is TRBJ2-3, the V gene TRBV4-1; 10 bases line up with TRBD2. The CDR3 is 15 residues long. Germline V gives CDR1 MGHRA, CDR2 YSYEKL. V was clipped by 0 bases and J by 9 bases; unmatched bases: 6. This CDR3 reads CASSQERTSGRTQYF. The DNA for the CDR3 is TGCGCCAGCAGCCAAGAAAGGACTAGCGGTAGGACGCAGTATTTT.

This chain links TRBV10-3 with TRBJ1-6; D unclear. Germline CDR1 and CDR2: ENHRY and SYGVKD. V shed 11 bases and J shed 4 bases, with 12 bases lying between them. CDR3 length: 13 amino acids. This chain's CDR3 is CASTADYNSPLHF. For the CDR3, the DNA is TGTGCCTCGACTGCCGATTATAATTCACCCCTCCACTTT.

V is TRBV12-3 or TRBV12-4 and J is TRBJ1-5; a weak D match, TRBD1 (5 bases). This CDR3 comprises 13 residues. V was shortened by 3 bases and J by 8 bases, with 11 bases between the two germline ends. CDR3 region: CASSFQGREPQHF. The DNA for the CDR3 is TGTGCCAGCAGTTTCCAGGGCCGGGAGCCCCAGCATTTT.

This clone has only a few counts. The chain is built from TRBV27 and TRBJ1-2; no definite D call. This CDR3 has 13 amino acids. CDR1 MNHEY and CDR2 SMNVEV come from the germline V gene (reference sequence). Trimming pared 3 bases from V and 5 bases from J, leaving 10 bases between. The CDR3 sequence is CASSFNGVYGYTF. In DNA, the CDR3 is TGTGCCAGCAGTTTTAACGGAGTTTATGGCTACACCTTC.

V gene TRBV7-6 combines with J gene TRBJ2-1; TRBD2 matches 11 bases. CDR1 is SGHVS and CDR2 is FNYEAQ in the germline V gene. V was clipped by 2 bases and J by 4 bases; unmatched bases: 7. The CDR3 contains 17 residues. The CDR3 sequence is CASSLTQTSGAYNEQFF. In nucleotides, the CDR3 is TGTGCCAGCAGCTTAACCCAGACTAGCGGGGCTTACAATGAGCAGTTCTTC.

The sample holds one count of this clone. The CDR3 loop is CATSDSLAGEEQYF. CDR3 nucleotide sequence: TGTGCCACCAGCGACTCCTTAGCGGGAGAAGAGCAGTACTTC. This chain joins TRBV24-1 and TRBJ2-7, with 9 positions matching TRBD2. Germline-derived CDR1 and CDR2 are KGHDR and SFDVKD. This CDR3 region has 14 residues. Unmatched junction bases numbered 10, after V lost 7 bases and J lost 7 bases.

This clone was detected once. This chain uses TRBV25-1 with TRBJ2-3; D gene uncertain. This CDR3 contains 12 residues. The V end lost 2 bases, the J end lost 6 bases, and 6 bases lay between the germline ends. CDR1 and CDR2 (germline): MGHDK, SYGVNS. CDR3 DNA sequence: TGTGCCAGCAGTGAAATAAGCGATACGCAGTATTTT. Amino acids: CASSEISDTQYF.

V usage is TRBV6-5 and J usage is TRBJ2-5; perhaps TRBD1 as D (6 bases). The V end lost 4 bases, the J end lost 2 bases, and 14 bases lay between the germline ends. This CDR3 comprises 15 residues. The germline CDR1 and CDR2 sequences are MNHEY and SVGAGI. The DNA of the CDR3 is TGTGCCAGCAGTTCCGCAGGGGCCGAGCAAGAGACCCAGTACTTC. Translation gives CASSSAGAEQETQYF.